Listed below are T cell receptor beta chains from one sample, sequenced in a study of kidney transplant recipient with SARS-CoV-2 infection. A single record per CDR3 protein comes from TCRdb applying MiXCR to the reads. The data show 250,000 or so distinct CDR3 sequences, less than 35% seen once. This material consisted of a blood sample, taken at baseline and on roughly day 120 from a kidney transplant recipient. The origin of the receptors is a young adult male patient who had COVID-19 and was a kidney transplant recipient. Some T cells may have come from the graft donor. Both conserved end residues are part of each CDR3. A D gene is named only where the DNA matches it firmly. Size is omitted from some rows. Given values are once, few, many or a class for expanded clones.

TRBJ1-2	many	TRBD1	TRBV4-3	CASSQDVGDSANYGYTF	TGCGCCAGCAGCCAAGATGTCGGGGACAGCGCGAACTATGGCTACACCTTC
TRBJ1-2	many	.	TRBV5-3	CARQPEVVRKTYGYTF	TGTGCCAGACAGCCAGAAGTGGTGAGAAAGACCTATGGCTACACCTTC
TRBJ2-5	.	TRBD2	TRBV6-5	CASSLRLAGETQYF	TGTGCCAGCAGTTTGCGTCTAGCGGGAGAGACCCAGTACTTC
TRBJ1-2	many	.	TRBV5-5	CASAHIVSRKTYGYTF	TGTGCCAGCGCGCATATTGTCTCGCGAAAGACCTATGGCTACACCTTC
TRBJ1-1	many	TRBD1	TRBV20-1	CSARGTGRDTEAFF	TGCAGTGCTAGAGGGACAGGGAGGGACACTGAAGCTTTCTTT
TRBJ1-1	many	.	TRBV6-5	CASSPPRAGNTEAFF	TGTGCCAGCAGCCCCCCTCGCGCTGGGAACACTGAAGCTTTCTTT
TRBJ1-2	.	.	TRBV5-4	CASFKCVPGRTYGYTF	TGTGCCAGCTTCAAGTGCGTACCAGGAAGGACCTATGGCTACACCTTC
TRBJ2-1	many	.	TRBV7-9	CASSWLGARYEQFF	TGTGCCAGCAGTTGGTTGGGGGCGCGGTATGAGCAGTTCTTC
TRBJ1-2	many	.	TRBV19	CASSLLATNRKTYGYTF	TGTGCCAGTAGTCTTTTGGCGACAAATCGAAAGACCTATGGCTACACCTTC
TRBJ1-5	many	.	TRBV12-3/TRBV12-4	CATSVRDTNQPQHF	TGTGCCACTTCCGTCCGGGACACCAATCAGCCCCAGCATTTT
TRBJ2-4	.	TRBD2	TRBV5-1	CASSSRGGVAKNIQYF	TGCGCCAGCAGCTCCCGGGGGGGAGTAGCCAAAAACATTCAGTACTTC
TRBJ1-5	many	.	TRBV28	CASRNEYSNQPQHF	TGTGCCAGCAGGAACGAATATAGCAATCAGCCCCAGCATTTT
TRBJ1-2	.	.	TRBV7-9	CASSPIVYHGRTYGYTF	TGTGCCAGCAGCCCGATCGTATACCATGGAAGGACCTATGGCTACACCTTC
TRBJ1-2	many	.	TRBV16	CASSRFRVVRKTYGYTF	TGTGCCAGCAGCCGATTTAGGGTCGTTAGAAAGACCTATGGCTACACCTTC
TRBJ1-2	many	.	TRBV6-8	CASSCCLRSRKTYGYTF	TGTGCCAGCAGTTGCTGTCTACGCTCTAGAAAGACCTATGGCTACACCTTC
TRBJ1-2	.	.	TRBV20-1	CSALYLLFRKTYGHTF	TGCAGTGCTTTGTATTTGCTGTTTCGAAAGACCTATGGCCACACCTTC
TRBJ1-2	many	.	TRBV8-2	CGSGWPDSRKTYGYTF	TGTGGCAGTGGCTGGCCTGATAGCCGAAAGACCTATGGCTACACCTTC
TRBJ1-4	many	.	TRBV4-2	CASSQRMAGNEKLFF	TGTGCCAGCAGCCAACGTATGGCTGGAAATGAAAAACTGTTTTTT
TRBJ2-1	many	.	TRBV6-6	CASTVTRNEQFF	TGTGCCAGCACTGTGACTAGAAATGAGCAGTTCTTC
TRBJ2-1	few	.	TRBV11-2	CASSLFDRYNEQFF	TGTGCCAGCAGCTTATTCGACAGATACAATGAGCAGTTCTTC
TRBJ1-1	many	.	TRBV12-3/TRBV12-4	CASRTQGFEAFF	TGTGCCAGCAGGACTCAGGGGTTTGAAGCTTTCTTT
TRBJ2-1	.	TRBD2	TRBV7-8	CASSLRGGTSVSINEQFF	TGTGCCAGCAGTCTGCGGGGGGGGACTAGCGTCTCGATCAATGAGCAGTTCTTC
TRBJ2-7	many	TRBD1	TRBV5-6	CASSPGQGIREQYF	TGTGCCAGCAGCCCAGGACAGGGCATCCGCGAGCAGTACTTC
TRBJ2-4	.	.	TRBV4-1	CASSQVLDKIQYF	TGCGCCAGCAGCCAAGTTCTTGACAAAATTCAGTACTTC
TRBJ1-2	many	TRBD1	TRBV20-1	CSVPGQGASYGYTF	TGCAGTGTCCCGGGACAGGGGGCTTCCTATGGCTACACCTTC
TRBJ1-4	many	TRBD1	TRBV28	CASSLGQAGTNEKLFF	TGTGCCAGCAGCCTTGGACAGGCTGGGACTAATGAAAAACTGTTTTTT
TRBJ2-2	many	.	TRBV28	CASIGWGLTDHRELFF	TGTGCCAGTATCGGGTGGGGACTTACAGACCACCGGGAGCTGTTTTTT
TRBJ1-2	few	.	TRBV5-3	CARSEKVVRKTYGYTF	TGTGCCAGAAGTGAAAAAGTGGTGAGAAAGACCTATGGCTACACCTTC
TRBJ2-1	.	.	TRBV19	CASSTGDRSSYNEQFF	TGTGCCAGTAGTACTGGCGACAGGAGCTCCTACAATGAGCAGTTCTTC
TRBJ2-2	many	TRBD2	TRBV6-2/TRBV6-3	CASRPAVRRGANTGELFF	TGTGCCAGCAGACCGGCCGTCCGCCGGGGGGCGAACACCGGGGAGCTGTTTTTT
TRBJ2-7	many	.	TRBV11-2	CASSRTPDSYEQYF	TGTGCCAGCAGCAGAACCCCGGACAGCTACGAGCAGTACTTC
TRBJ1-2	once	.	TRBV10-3	CAISGTHCRWKTYGYTF	TGTGCCATCAGTGGTACTCACTGTAGATGGAAGACCTATGGCTACACCTTC
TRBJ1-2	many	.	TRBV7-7	CASSEDTKCRKTYGYTF	TGTGCCAGCAGCGAGGACACTAAGTGCCGAAAGACCTATGGCTACACCTTC
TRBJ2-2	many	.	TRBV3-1	CASSYRIPISGLTGELFF	TGTGCCAGCAGCTATCGAATTCCCATTTCAGGCTTGACCGGGGAGCTGTTTTTT
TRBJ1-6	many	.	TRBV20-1	CSARYPRAYNSPLHF	TGCAGTGCTAGGTATCCTAGGGCCTATAATTCACCCCTCCACTTT
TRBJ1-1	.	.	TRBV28	CASSLGGLNTKAFF	TGTGCCAGCAGTTTGGGGGGGTTGAACACTAAAGCTTTCTTT
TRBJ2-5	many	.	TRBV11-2	CASSYAATETQYF	TGTGCCAGCAGCTATGCGGCTACAGAGACCCAGTACTTC
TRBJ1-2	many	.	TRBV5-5	CASGGLVSRKTYGYTF	TGTGCCAGCGGAGGGCTTGTCTCGCGAAAGACCTATGGCTACACCTTC
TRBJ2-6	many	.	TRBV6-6	CASSGIRWEQSRANVLTF	TGTGCCAGCAGTGGTATCAGGTGGGAACAAAGTCGGGCCAACGTCCTGACTTTC
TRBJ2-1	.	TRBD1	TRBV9	CASNTYQAGTGVNNEQFF	TGTGCCAGCAACACCTACCAGGCCGGGACAGGGGTAAACAATGAGCAGTTCTTC
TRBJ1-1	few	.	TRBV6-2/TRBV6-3	CAGRRPGDKTEAFF	TGTGCCGGCAGGAGGCCAGGGGATAAAACTGAAGCTTTCTTT
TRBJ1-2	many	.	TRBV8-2	CGSGSSDSRKTYGYTF	TGTGGCAGTGGATCGTCTGATAGCCGAAAGACCTATGGCTACACCTTC
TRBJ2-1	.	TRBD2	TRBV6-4	CASSVSSGEGNEQFF	TGTGCCAGCAGTGTCTCTAGCGGGGAGGGCAATGAGCAGTTCTTC
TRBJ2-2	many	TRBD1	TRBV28	CASSLSGQGLEGDTGELFF	TGTGCCAGCAGTTTATCGGGACAGGGCCTGGAGGGGGACACCGGGGAGCTGTTTTTT
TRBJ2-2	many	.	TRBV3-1	CASSVQLPISGLTGELFF	TGTGCCAGCAGCGTCCAGCTTCCCATTTCAGGCTTGACCGGGGAGCTGTTTTTT
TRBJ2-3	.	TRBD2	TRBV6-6	CASSTHSGTSGGGGTQYF	TGTGCCAGCAGCACCCACTCCGGGACTAGCGGGGGAGGGGGTACGCAGTATTTT
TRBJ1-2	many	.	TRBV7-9	CASSSGEGIYGYTF	TGTGCCAGCAGCTCAGGGGAGGGGATCTATGGCTACACCTTC
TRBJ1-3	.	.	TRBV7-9	CASSPTVGNTIYF	TGTGCCAGTAGCCCTACGGTTGGAAACACCATATATTTT
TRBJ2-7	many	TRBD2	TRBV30	CAWSGTSGIEQYF	TGTGCCTGGAGTGGGACTAGCGGGATAGAGCAGTACTTC
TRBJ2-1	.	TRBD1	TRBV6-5	CASSRGPKSNEQFF	TGTGCCAGCAGCAGGGGGCCTAAATCGAATGAGCAGTTCTTC
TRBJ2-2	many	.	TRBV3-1	CASSAHPPISGLTGELFF	TGTGCCAGCAGCGCCCATCCTCCCATTTCAGGCTTGACCGGGGAGCTGTTTTTT
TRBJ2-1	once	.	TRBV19	CAGSSIELASSYNEQFF	TGTGCCGGTAGTTCAATCGAACTAGCCAGCTCCTACAATGAGCAGTTCTTC
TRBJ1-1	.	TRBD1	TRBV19	CASSTYRGANTEAFF	TGTGCCAGTAGTACCTACAGGGGGGCGAACACTGAAGCTTTCTTT
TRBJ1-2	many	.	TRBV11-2	CASSLLETSRKTYGYTF	TGTGCCAGCAGCCTACTCGAAACAAGCAGAAAGACCTATGGCTACACCTTC
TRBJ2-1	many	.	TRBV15	CATSRGPEAEDDNEQFF	TGTGCCACCAGCAGAGGGCCTGAAGCCGAGGACGATAATGAGCAGTTCTTC